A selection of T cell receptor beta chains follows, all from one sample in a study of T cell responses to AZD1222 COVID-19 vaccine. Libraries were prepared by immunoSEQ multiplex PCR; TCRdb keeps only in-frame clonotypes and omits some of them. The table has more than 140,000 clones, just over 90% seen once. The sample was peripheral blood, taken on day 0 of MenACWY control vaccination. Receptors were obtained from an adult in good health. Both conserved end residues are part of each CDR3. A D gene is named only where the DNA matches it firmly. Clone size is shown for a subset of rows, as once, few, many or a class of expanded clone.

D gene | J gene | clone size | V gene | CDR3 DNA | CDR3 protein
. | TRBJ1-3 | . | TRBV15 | TGTGCCACCGGCTGGCAGGCTGGAAACACCATATATTTT | CATGWQAGNTIYF
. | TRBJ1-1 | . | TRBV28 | TGTGCCAGCAGCTACAACGACAGGTTGCACACTGAAGCTTTCTTT | CASSYNDRLHTEAFF
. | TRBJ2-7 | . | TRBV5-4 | TGTGCCAGCAGCCGGGACTCGTACTACGAGCAGTACTTC | CASSRDSYYEQYF
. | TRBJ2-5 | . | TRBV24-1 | TGTGCCACCAGTGAAGGGTACCAAGAGACCCAGTACTTC | CATSEGYQETQYF
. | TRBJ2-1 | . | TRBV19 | TGTGCCAGTGGGAGTGGCTACAATGAGCAGTTCTTC | CASGSGYNEQFF
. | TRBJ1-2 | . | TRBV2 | TGTGCCAGCAGTGCTAAACATCTCTACACCTTC | CASSAKHLYTF
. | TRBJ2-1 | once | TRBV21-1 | TGTGCCAGCAGCAAAGGCCCAGAGGAGCAGTTCTTC | CASSKGPEEQFF
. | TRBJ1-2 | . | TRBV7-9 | TGTGCCAGCAGCTTAGTCGGGCTCGGCGGCTACACCTTC | CASSLVGLGGYTF
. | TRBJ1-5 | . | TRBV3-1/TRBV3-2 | TGTGCCAGCAGCCAAGCAGGAAGCAATCAGCCCCAGCATTTT | CASSQAGSNQPQHF
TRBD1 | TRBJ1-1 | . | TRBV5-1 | TGCGCCAACAGCTTAGGGACAGACACTGAAGCTTTCTTT | CANSLGTDTEAFF
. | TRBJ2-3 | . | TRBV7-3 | TGTGCCAGCAGCCCAGGGACCCAAACAGATACGCAGTATTTT | CASSPGTQTDTQYF
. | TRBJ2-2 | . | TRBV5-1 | TGCGCCAGCAGCCCCGGACTGGGAGCCCCCGGGGAGCTGTTTTTT | CASSPGLGAPGELFF
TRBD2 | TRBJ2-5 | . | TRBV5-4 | TGTGCCAGCAGCCAACTAGCGGCGTACCAAGAGACCCAGTACTTC | CASSQLAAYQETQYF
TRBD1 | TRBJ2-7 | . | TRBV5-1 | TGCGCCAGCAGCAGGGACAGGAGGAACTACGAGCAGTACTTC | CASSRDRRNYEQYF
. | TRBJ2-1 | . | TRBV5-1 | TGCGCCAGCAGCTTTCGGGAAGCCTACAATGAGCAGTTCTTC | CASSFREAYNEQFF
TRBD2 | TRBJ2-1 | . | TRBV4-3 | TGCGCCAGCAGCCCTGGACTAGCGGGGGAGAAATCCTACAATGAGCAGTTCTTC | CASSPGLAGEKSYNEQFF
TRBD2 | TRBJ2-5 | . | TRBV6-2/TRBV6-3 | TGTGCCAGCAGTACTAGGACTAGCGGGGGGTCGTACCAAGAGACCCAGTACTTC | CASSTRTSGGSYQETQYF
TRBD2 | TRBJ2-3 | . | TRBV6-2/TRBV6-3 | TGTGCCAGCAGTTACGGACTAGCGGGGGGATCCGATACGCAGTATTTT | CASSYGLAGGSDTQYF
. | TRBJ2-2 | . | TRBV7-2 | TGTGCCAGCAGCCCACAATCGGCGAGCACCGGGGAGCTGTTTTTT | CASSPQSASTGELFF
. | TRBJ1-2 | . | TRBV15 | TGTGCCACCAGCAGAGGGGTCGGTCAGGGGAGCTATGGCTACACCTTC | CATSRGVGQGSYGYTF
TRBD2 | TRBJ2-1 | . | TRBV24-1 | TGTGCCACCAGTGGGCGGGGACTAGCGGGAGCAAGCTCCTACAATGAGCAGTTCTTC | CATSGRGLAGASSYNEQFF
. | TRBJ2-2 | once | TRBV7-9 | TGTGCCAGCAGCTTAGCGCTTGGGGGCGCGAACACCGGGGAGCTGTTTTTT | CASSLALGGANTGELFF
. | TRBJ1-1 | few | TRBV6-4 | TGTGCCAGCAGTGACTCGGGGGAAACTGAAGCTTTCTTT | CASSDSGETEAFF
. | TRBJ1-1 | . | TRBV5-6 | TGTGCCAGCAGCTACTTCACTGAAGCTTTCTTT | CASSYFTEAFF
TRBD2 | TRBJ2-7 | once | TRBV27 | TGTGCCAGCAGTAGTAGCGGGAGGGACGAGCAGTACTTC | CASSSSGRDEQYF